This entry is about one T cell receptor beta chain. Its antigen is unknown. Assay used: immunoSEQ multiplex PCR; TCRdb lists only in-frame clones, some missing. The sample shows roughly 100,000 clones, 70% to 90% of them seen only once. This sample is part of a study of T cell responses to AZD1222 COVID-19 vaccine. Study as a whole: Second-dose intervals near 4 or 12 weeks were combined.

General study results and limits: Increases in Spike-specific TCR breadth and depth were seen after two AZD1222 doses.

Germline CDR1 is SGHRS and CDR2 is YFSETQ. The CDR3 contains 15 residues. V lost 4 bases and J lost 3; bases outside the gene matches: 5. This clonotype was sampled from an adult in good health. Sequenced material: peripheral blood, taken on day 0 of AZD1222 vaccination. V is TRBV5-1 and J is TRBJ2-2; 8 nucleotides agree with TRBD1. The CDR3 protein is CASSIQGGDTGELFF. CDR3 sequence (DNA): TGCGCCAGCAGCATACAGGGGGGCGACACCGGGGAGCTGTTTTTT.